The 16 T cell receptor beta chains reported below all come from one sample, sequenced in a study of cytomegalovirus exposure and HLA in healthy donors. Sequenced by immunoSEQ multiplex PCR; TCRdb stores in-frame clones only, minus some. The sample lists 90,000 to 150,000 clones; around nine tenths were seen once. The sequenced sample consisted of PBMCs. The receptor source for this set is a woman under 30 in good health and CMV-seropositive.

This chain uses TRBV18 with TRBJ2-3; possibly TRBD2 for D (5 bases). Trimming took 4 bases from V and 0 from J, leaving 5 bases between them. The CDR3 runs to 13 residues. Germline-derived CDR1 and CDR2 are KGHSH and LQKENI. The CDR3 DNA reads TGTGCCAGCTCACGCGGGAGCACAGATACGCAGTATTTT. Its translation is CASSRGSTDTQYF.

This clone has only one observation. At one end the junction does not follow the germline gene, possibly because of a read error. This chain links TRBV7-7 with TRBJ2-3, with TRBD1 as a possible D gene (6 bases). The CDR3 spans 14 residues. Germline V gives CDR1 SSHAT, CDR2 FNYEAQ (reference sequence). The CDR3 DNA sequence: TGTGCTAGCAGCTTATCAGGGGAGAGAGATACGCAGTATTTT. Its translation is CASSLSGERDTQYF.

The V call is TRBV7-2, the J call TRBJ2-1, with TRBD2 identical over 7 bases. The CDR3 has 14 residues. CDR1 is SGHTA, CDR2 FQGNSA, per germline. V shed 5 bases, J shed 5 bases, and the junction held 6 bases outside the gene matches. CDR3 region: CASSPRTRHNEQFF. The DNA of the CDR3 is TGTGCCAGCAGCCCTAGGACTAGACACAATGAGCAGTTCTTC.

The V call is TRBV9, the J call TRBJ2-5, with 7 bases aligning to TRBD2. Germline V lookup: CDR1 SGDLS, CDR2 YYNGEE. The CDR3 covers 16 residues. V gave up 0 bases and J gave up 2 bases; unmatched junction bases: 7. The CDR3 DNA reads as TGTGCCAGCAGCGTAGCTACGGCTAGCGGTCAAGAGACCCAGTACTTC. It is translated as CASSVATASGQETQYF.

The chain uses TRBV20-1 and TRBJ2-7, with 7 bases that match TRBD1. CDR3 length: 11 amino acids. In germline, CDR1 is DFQATT, CDR2 SNEGSKA (reference sequence). With 2 bases clipped from V and 7 bases from J, the junction kept 2 bases outside the gene matches. The DNA for the CDR3 is TGCAGTGCTAGAAGGGGACAGGAGCAGTACTTC. Amino acid sequence: CSARRGQEQYF.

The chain uses TRBV25-1 and TRBJ1-1; 11 bases are a match to TRBD1. After removal of 2 bases from V and 4 bases from J, the junction contained 6 bases not matched to a gene. Germline CDR1 and CDR2: MGHDK and SYGVNS. The CDR3 sequence is 16 residues long. Here the CDR3 DNA reads TGTGCCAGCAGTGAACAGCTTGGACAGGGGGCCACTGAAGCTTTCTTT. It yields the protein CASSEQLGQGATEAFF. Combining the CDR3 with reference TRBV25-1 and TRBJ1-1 gives the whole variable domain EADIYQTPRYLVIGTGKKITLECSQTMGHDKMYWYQQDPGMELHLIHYSYGVNSTEKGDLSSESTVSRIRTEHFPLTLESARPSHTSQYLCASSEQLGQGATEAFFGQGTRLTVV.

V is TRBV7-2 and J is TRBJ1-1; D is unclear. The V gene lost 2 bases and the J gene lost 1 base, with 14 bases spanning the gap. This CDR3 contains 16 residues. CDR1 is SGHTA, CDR2 FQGNSA, per germline. CDR3 residues: CASSLSTGARNTEAFF. The CDR3 DNA follows: TGTGCCAGCAGCTTAAGCACCGGAGCCCGGAACACTGAAGCTTTCTTT.

A note on this clone: A read error may produce the germline difference seen at one junction end. The chain employs TRBV2 and TRBJ2-4; 10 bases line up with TRBD1. The CDR3 spans 12 residues. Germline V gene lookup returns CDR1 SNHLY and CDR2 FYNNEI. The CDR3 bases are TGTGCCAGCAAGGGACAGGGGCTTCAGCAGGACTTC. It is translated as CASKGQGLQQDF.

The chain links TRBV7-3 to TRBJ2-7; TRBD1 is a possible D gene (5 bases). The germline CDR1 and CDR2 sequences are SGHTA and FQGTGA. Trimming took off 3 bases at V and 3 bases at J, with 12 bases between the two ends. The CDR3 has 14 amino acids. The CDR3 coding sequence is TGTGCCAGCAGCTTCGGTGACAGAGACTACGAGCAGTACTTC. Amino acid sequence: CASSFGDRDYEQYF.

This rearrangement joins TRBV7-9 to TRBJ2-3, with TRBD2 matching over 7 bases. J gave up 5 bases and V 5 bases, and 10 bases lay outside the gene matches. This CDR3 has 15 residues. Germline CDR1 is SEHNR and CDR2 is FQNEAQ (reference sequence). CDR3: CASSRWVREIDTQYF. The CDR3 DNA reads as TGTGCCAGCAGCCGCTGGGTGCGGGAGATAGATACGCAGTATTTT.

V usage is TRBV2 and J usage is TRBJ2-5; possible D gene TRBD1, 7 bases. Trimming took off 8 bases at V and 5 bases at J, with 9 bases between the two ends. Germline V gene data show CDR1 as SNHLY and CDR2 as FYNNEI. CDR3 size: 11 residues. CDR3 nucleotides: TGTGCCAGCTCAGGGGGGGAGACCCAGTACTTC. It yields the protein CASSGGETQYF.

This CDR3 reads CASSQEVPEPQHF. The CDR3 bases are TGCGCCAGCAGCCAAGAGGTCCCGGAGCCCCAGCATTTT. The V gene is TRBV4-1, the J gene TRBJ1-5, with unresolved D. CDR1 and CDR2 (germline): MGHRA, YSYEKL. CDR3 length: 13 residues. Trimming pared 0 bases from V and 8 bases from J, leaving 8 bases between.

This clone was seen a few times. The J gene is TRBJ1-6, the V gene TRBV5-6; no clear D gene. Germline assignment: CDR1 SGHDT and CDR2 YYEEEE. CDR3 length: 15 residues. V was clipped by 5 bases and J by 0 bases, with 9 bases between them. CDR3 loop: CASSLERSYNSPLHF. The CDR3 nucleotides read TGTGCCAGCAGTCTAGAGCGCTCCTATAATTCACCCCTCCACTTT.

J is TRBJ2-3 and V is TRBV7-3, with 8 bases aligning to TRBD2. The J segment lost 0 bases and the V segment lost 5 bases, leaving 4 bases of the junction unmatched. The CDR3 totals 15 residues. Germline V CDR1 and CDR2: SGHTA, FQGTGA. In DNA, the CDR3 is TGTGCCAGCAGCAATAGCGGGGAAAGCACAGATACGCAGTATTTT. Protein product: CASSNSGESTDTQYF.

J is TRBJ1-3 and V is TRBV13; the match to TRBD1 covers 8 bases. With V trimmed by 6 bases and J by 4 bases, 5 bases remained unmatched. CDR1 and CDR2 from the germline V gene are PRHDT and FYEKMQ (reference sequence). The CDR3 is 14 amino acids. The CDR3 bases are TGTGCCAGCAGGAGCAGGGGGCTCGGAAACACCATATATTTT. This sequence encodes CASRSRGLGNTIYF.

This rearrangement joins TRBV7-8 to TRBJ2-5; TRBD2 matches at 7 bases. Looked up from germline, CDR1 is SGHVS and CDR2 is FQNEAQ. V was clipped by 1 base and J by 5 bases; unmatched bases: 7. The CDR3 sequence is 15 residues long. CDR3: CASSLGSTSAETQYF. In nucleotides, the CDR3 is TGTGCCAGCAGCTTAGGATCCACTAGCGCGGAGACCCAGTACTTC.